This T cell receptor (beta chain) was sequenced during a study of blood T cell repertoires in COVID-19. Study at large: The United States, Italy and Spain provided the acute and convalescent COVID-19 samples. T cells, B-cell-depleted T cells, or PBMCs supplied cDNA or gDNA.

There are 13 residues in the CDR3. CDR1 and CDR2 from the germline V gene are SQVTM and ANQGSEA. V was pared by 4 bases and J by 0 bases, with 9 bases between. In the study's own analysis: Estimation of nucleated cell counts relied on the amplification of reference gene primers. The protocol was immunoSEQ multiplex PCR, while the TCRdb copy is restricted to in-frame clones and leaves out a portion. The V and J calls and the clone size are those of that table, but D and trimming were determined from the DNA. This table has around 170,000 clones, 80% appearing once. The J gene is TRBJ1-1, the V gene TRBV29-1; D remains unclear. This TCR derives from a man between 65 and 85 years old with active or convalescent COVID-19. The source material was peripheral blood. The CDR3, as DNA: TGCAGCGTTGTACGCGAGCTGAACACTGAAGCTTTCTTT. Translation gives CSVVRELNTEAFF.